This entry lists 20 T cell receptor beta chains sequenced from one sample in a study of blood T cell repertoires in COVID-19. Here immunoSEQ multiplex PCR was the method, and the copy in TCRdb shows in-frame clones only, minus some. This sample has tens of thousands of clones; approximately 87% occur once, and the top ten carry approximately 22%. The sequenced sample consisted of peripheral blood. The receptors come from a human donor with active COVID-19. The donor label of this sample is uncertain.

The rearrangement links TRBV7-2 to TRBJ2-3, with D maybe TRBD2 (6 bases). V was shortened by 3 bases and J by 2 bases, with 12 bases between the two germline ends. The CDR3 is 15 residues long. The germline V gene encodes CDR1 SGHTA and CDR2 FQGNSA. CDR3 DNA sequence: TGTGCCAGCAGCTTTGATTGGGAGGACACAGATACGCAGTATTTT. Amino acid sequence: CASSFDWEDTDTQYF.

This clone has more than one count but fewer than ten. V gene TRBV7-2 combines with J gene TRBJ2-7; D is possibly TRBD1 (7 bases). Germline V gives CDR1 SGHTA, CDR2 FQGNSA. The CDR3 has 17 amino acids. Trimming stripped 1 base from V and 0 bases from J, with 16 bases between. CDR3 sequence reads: CASSLGLGGGSSYEQYF. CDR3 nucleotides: TGTGCCAGCAGCTTAGGTCTCGGAGGGGGCAGCTCCTACGAGCAGTACTTC. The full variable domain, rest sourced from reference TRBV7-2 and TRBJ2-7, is GAGVSQSPSNKVTEKGKDVELRCDPISGHTALYWYRQSLGQGLEFLIYFQGNSAPDKSGLPSDRFSAERTGGSVSTLTIQRTQQEDSAVYLCASSLGLGGGSSYEQYFGPGTRLTVT.

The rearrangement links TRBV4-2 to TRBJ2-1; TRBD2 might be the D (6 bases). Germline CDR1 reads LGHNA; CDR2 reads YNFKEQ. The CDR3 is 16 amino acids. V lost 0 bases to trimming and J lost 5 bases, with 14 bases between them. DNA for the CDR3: TGTGCCAGCAGCCAAGATGGCGGTAGCGGCCACAATGAGCAGTTCTTC. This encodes CASSQDGGSGHNEQFF.

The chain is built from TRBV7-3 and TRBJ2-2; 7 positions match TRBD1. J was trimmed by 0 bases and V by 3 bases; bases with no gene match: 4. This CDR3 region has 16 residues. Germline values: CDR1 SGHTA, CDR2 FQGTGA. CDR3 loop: CASSLRTGANTGELFF. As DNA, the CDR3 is TGTGCCAGCAGCTTGAGGACAGGAGCGAACACCGGGGAGCTGTTTTTT.

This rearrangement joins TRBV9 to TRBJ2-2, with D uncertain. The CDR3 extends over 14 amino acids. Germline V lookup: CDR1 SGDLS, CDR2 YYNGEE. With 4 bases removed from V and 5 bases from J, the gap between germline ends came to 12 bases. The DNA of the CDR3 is TGTGCCAGCAGCCCAACGGAGCCGACCGGGGAGCTGTTTTTT. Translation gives CASSPTEPTGELFF. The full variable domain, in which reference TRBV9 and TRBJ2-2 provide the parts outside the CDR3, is DSGVTQTPKHLITATGQRVTLRCSPRSGDLSVYWYQQSLDQGLQFLIQYYNGEERAKGNILERFSAQQFPDLHSELNLSSLELGDSALYFCASSPTEPTGELFFGEGSRLTVL.

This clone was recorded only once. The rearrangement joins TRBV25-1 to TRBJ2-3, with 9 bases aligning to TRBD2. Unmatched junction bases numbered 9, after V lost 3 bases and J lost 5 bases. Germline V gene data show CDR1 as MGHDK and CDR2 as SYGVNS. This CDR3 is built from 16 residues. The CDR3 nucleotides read TGTGCCAGCAGTGATTCTGGGCTAGCGGGGCTAGATACGCAGTATTTT. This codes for CASSDSGLAGLDTQYF.

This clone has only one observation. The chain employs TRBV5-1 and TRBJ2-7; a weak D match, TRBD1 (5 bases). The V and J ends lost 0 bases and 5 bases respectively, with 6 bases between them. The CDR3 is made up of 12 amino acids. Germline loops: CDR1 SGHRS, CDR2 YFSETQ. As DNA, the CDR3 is TGCGCCAGCAGCTTGGCAGGGAACGAGCAGTACTTC. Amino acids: CASSLAGNEQYF.

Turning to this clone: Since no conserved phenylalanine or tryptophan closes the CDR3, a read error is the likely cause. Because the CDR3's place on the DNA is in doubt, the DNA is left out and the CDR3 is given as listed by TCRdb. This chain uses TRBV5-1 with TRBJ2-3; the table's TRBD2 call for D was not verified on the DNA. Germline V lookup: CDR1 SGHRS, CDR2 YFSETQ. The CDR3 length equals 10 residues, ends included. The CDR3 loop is CASRGWELSV.

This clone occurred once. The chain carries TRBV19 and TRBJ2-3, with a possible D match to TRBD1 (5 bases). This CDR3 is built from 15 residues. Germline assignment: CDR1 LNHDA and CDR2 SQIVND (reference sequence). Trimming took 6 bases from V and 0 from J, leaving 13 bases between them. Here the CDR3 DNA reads TGTGCCAGTAGACTGACAGATACTAGCACAGATACGCAGTATTTT. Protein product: CASRLTDTSTDTQYF.

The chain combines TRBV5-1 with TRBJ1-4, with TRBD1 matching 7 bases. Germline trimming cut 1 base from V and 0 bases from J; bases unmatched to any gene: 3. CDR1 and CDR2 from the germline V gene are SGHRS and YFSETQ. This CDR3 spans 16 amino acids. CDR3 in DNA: TGCGCCAGCAGCTTGCAGGGGACAGCAACTAATGAAAAACTGTTTTTT. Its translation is CASSLQGTATNEKLFF.

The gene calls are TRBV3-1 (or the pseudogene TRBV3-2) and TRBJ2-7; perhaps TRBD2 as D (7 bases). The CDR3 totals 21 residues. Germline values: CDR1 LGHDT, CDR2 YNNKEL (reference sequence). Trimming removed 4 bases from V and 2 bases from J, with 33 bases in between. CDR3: CASSPRTVKGVLGGRTYEQYF. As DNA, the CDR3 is TGTGCCAGCAGCCCCCGGACAGTTAAGGGGGTCTTGGGGGGGAGAACCTACGAGCAGTACTTC.

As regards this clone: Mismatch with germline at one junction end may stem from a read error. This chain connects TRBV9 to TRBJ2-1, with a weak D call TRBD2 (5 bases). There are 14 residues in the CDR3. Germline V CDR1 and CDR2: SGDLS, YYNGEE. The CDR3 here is CASSLDGGGQPVIF. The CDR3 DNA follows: TGTGCCAGCAGCCTAGATGGTGGCGGGCAGCCCGTGATCTTC.

The CDR3 coding sequence is TGTGCCAGCAGCCCGGGACAGTACAATGAGCAGTTCTTC. Its protein is CASSPGQYNEQFF. This chain links TRBV27 with TRBJ2-1; 7 nucleotides match TRBD1. Trimming at V came to 6 bases and at J to 4 bases, leaving 3 bases not matched to a gene. CDR3 length: 13 amino acids. CDR1 is MNHEY and CDR2 is SMNVEV in the germline V gene (reference sequence).

CDR3 DNA sequence: TGTGCCAGCAGCGGACTAGCGGGAGTGAGCGATGAGCAGTTCTTC. As protein: CASSGLAGVSDEQFF. This chain connects TRBV9 to TRBJ2-1, with TRBD2 matching over 12 bases. Trimming took 3 bases from V and 8 from J; bases not matched to a gene: 6. Germline values: CDR1 SGDLS, CDR2 YYNGEE. This CDR3 comprises 15 residues.

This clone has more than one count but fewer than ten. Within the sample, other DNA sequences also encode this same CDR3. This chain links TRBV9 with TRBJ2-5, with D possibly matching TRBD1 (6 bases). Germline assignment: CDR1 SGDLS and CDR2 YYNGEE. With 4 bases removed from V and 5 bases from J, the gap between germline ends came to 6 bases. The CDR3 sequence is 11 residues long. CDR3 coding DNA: TGTGCCAGCAGCAGGGGGGAGACCCAGTACTTC. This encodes CASSRGETQYF. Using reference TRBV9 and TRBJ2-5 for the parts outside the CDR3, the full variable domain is DSGVTQTPKHLITATGQRVTLRCSPRSGDLSVYWYQQSLDQGLQFLIQYYNGEERAKGNILERFSAQQFPDLHSELNLSSLELGDSALYFCASSRGETQYFGPGTRLLVL.

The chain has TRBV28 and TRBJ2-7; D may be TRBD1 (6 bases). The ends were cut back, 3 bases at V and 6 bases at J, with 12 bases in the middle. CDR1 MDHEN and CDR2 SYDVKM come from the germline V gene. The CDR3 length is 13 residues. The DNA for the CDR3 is TGTGCCAGCAGTTTTGACAGGAGCCGCGAGCAGTACTTC. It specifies CASSFDRSREQYF. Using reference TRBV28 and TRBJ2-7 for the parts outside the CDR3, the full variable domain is DVKVTQSSRYLVKRTGEKVFLECVQDMDHENMFWYRQDPGLGLRLIYFSYDVKMKEKGDIPEGYSVSREKKERFSLILESASTNQTSMYLCASSFDRSREQYFGPGTRLTVT.

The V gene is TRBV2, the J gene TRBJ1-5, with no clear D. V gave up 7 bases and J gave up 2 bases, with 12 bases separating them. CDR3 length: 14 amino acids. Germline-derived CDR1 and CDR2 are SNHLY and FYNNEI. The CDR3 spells CASTSMVGNQPQHF. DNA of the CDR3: TGTGCCAGCACTAGTATGGTCGGCAATCAGCCCCAGCATTTT.

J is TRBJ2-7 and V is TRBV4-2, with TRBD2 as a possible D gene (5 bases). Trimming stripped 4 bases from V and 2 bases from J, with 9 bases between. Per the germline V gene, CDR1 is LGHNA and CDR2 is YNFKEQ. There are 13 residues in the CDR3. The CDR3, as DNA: TGTGCCAGCAGCCCCGGGGAGCCCTACGAGCAGTACTTC. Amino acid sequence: CASSPGEPYEQYF.

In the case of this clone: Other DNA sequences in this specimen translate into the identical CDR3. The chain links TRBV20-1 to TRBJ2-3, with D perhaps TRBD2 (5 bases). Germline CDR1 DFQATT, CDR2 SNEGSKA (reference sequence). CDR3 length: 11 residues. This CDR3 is CSAPGADTQYF. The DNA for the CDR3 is TGCAGCGCACCCGGGGCAGATACGCAGTATTTT.

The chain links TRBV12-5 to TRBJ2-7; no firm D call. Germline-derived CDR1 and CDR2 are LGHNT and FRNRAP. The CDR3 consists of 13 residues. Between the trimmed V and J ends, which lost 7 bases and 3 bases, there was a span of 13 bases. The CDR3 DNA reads TGTGCTAGTGCACAGCAAACCTACTACGAGCAGTACTTC. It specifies CASAQQTYYEQYF.